Described below is a single TCR beta chain sequence and its context. The sample originates from a study of shared clonotypes between healthy human individuals. Several immunoSEQ 96-well plates shared each subset's DNA, each plate a replicate. The protocol was immunoSEQ multiplex PCR, while the TCRdb copy is restricted to in-frame clones and leaves out a portion. This sample yields about 680,000 clones, of which about three quarters are seen a single time; about 1.7% belongs to the top ten. CDR1 is SGHRS and CDR2 is YFSETQ in the germline V gene. This CDR3 spans 15 amino acids. V gave up 4 bases and J gave up 0 bases, with 13 bases separating them.

Input material: memory CD4+ T cells sorted from blood. Described subset: CD45RA-negative fraction. The clonotype was recovered from a woman in her thirties in good health. The rearrangement links TRBV5-1 to TRBJ1-1; possibly TRBD1 for D (5 bases). The CDR3 here is CASSLTPGMNTEAFF. For the CDR3, the DNA is TGCGCCAGCAGCCTAACCCCAGGGATGAACACTGAAGCTTTCTTT.